This T cell receptor beta chain was captured by sequencing in a study of yellow fever vaccine responses in identical twins. This clonotype was detected only a few times. Trimming stripped 4 bases from V and 0 bases from J, with 3 bases between. This CDR3 region has 12 residues. CDR1 and CDR2 from the germline V gene are MDHEN and SYDVKM. Each CDR3 protein gets one entry after TCRdb re-called the RT-PCR reads with MiXCR. The sample shows approximately 13,000 distinct CDR3 sequences, around 84% of them seen only once. This chain uses TRBV28 with TRBJ1-1, with D uncertain. The sequences come from T cells from blood (PBMCs), unsorted or a sorted subset (not recorded which), collected before or after yellow fever vaccination (not recorded which). The clonotype comes from a woman in her late teens or twenties who received the yellow fever vaccine. The CDR3 protein is CASSSMNTEAFF. The CDR3 DNA sequence: TGTGCCAGCAGTTCGATGAACACTGAAGCTTTCTTT.